Presented here are 6 T cell receptor beta chains from one specimen sequenced in a study of blood T cell repertoires in COVID-19. The protocol was immunoSEQ multiplex PCR, while the TCRdb copy is restricted to in-frame clones and leaves out a portion. The sample lists 60,000 to 75,000 clones, 88% seen once, with less than 20% in the top ten. What was sequenced was peripheral blood. Receptors were obtained from a woman older than 75 with active COVID-19.

This chain uses TRBV16 with TRBJ1-2; 9 nucleotides align to TRBD1. Germline loops: CDR1 KGHSY, CDR2 FQNENV. V was pared by 4 bases and J by 3 bases, with 0 bases of the junction left unmatched. CDR3 length: 13 residues. CDR3 coding DNA: TGTGCCAGCAGCCGGGACAGGGACTATGGCTACACCTTC. It yields the protein CASSRDRDYGYTF.

There are a few counts of this clone. The chain links TRBV5-1 to TRBJ2-5, with a weak D call TRBD2 (5 bases). There are 13 residues in the CDR3. Looked up from germline, CDR1 is SGHRS and CDR2 is YFSETQ. The V gene lost 0 bases and the J gene lost 5 bases, with 8 bases spanning the gap. CDR3 DNA sequence: TGCGCCAGCAGCTTGGGTAGCGTGGAGACCCAGTACTTC. Translating gives CASSLGSVETQYF. The variable domain in full, with the rest retrieved from reference TRBV5-1 and TRBJ2-5, is KAGVTQTPRYLIKTRGQQVTLSCSPISGHRSVSWYQQTPGQGLQFLFEYFSETQRNKGNFPGRFSGRQFSNSRSEMNVSTLELGDSALYLCASSLGSVETQYFGPGTRLLVL.

The chain carries TRBV4-1 and TRBJ2-5, with 8 bases lining up with TRBD1. CDR1 and CDR2 (germline): MGHRA, YSYEKL. Losses at the gene ends were 3 bases for V and 1 base for J; bases not matched to a gene: 4. This CDR3 is 15 amino acids long. CDR3 DNA: TGCGCCAGCAGCCAGGGGGACAGGTCCCAAGAGACCCAGTACTTC. It translates to CASSQGDRSQETQYF.

The CDR3 is CASSQFSGGFYEQYF. The CDR3 DNA reads TGCGCCAGCAGCCAATTTAGCGGGGGGTTTTACGAGCAGTACTTC. The gene calls are TRBV4-1 and TRBJ2-7, with 10 positions matching TRBD2. After removal of 2 bases from V and 4 bases from J, the junction contained 5 bases not matched to a gene. The CDR3 spans 15 residues. Germline V gene data show CDR1 as MGHRA and CDR2 as YSYEKL.

The chain recombines TRBV6-5 with TRBJ2-3; 10 bases map to TRBD1. This CDR3 has 15 residues. Per the germline V gene, CDR1 is MNHEY and CDR2 is SVGAGI. Trimming removed 6 bases from V and 3 bases from J; junction bases left unmatched: 6. The DNA of the CDR3 is TGTGCCAGCAGCCCGCGGGACAGGGGAACAGATACGCAGTATTTT. Protein sequence: CASSPRDRGTDTQYF.

V usage is TRBV7-2 and J usage is TRBJ1-2; a possible D gene is TRBD1 (5 bases). The CDR3 length is 15 residues. Trimming shortened V by 3 bases and J by 2 bases, and 13 bases separated the two germline ends. The germline V gene has CDR1 SGHTA and CDR2 FQGNSA. The CDR3 nucleotides read TGTGCCAGCAGCTTTAGTCGGACAACAAACTATGGCTACACCTTC. Its protein product is CASSFSRTTNYGYTF. Full variable domain (missing parts from reference TRBV7-2 and TRBJ1-2): GAGVSQSPSNKVTEKGKDVELRCDPISGHTALYWYRQSLGQGLEFLIYFQGNSAPDKSGLPSDRFSAERTGGSVSTLTIQRTQQEDSAVYLCASSFSRTTNYGYTFGSGTRLTVV.